Presented here are 3 T cell receptor beta chains from one specimen sequenced in a study of T cell changes during pregnancy in multiple sclerosis. The method was immunoSEQ multiplex PCR; TCRdb's version includes in-frame clones alone and lacks a portion of them. The sample has about 68,000 clones; about 91% are singletons. Sample: peripheral blood, taken in the second trimester of pregnancy. All receptors derive from a female donor in good health, enrolled as a control in a pregnancy study.

This clone occurred once. The V call is TRBV18, the J call TRBJ2-1; the match to TRBD2 covers 11 bases. The CDR3 has 16 residues. CDR1 KGHSH and CDR2 LQKENI come from the germline V gene. J gave up 0 bases and V 4 bases, and 2 bases lay outside the gene matches. For the CDR3, the DNA is TGTGCCAGCTCACTACTAGCGGGAGTCTCCTACAATGAGCAGTTCTTC. It yields the protein CASSLLAGVSYNEQFF. The full variable domain, rest sourced from reference TRBV18 and TRBJ2-1, is NAGVMQNPRHLVRRRGQEARLRCSPMKGHSHVYWYRQLPEEGLKFMVYLQKENIIDESGMPKERFSAEFPKEGPSILRIQQVVRGDSAAYFCASSLLAGVSYNEQFFGPGTRLTVL.

V and J are TRBV6-5 and TRBJ1-5; tentative D call: TRBD1 (5 bases). The germline V and J ends were trimmed by 2 bases and 5 bases, with 13 bases remaining between them. Germline assignment: CDR1 MNHEY and CDR2 SVGAGI. This CDR3 is 15 amino acids long. CDR3 residues: CASSYGVGGDQPQHF. CDR3 in DNA: TGTGCCAGCAGTTACGGGGTTGGAGGGGATCAGCCCCAGCATTTT.

The genes are TRBV28 and TRBJ1-2, with D maybe TRBD1 (5 bases). The CDR3 runs 11 residues. Trimming stripped 3 bases from V and 7 bases from J, with 6 bases between. Germline V lookup: CDR1 MDHEN, CDR2 SYDVKM. The CDR3 loop reads CASSLGGGYTF. The CDR3 DNA reads TGTGCCAGCAGTTTGGGGGGTGGCTACACCTTC.